Ten or more counts support the clone carrying this T cell receptor (beta chain). Its antigen is currently unknown. The data originate from a study of T cells in Graves' hyperthyroidism and ophthalmopathy. General study results and limits: Blood also carried most thyroid clonotypes expanded above 0.001. Ophthalmopathy onset followed model prediction by a median around 6.9 months.

Amplification of TCR beta CDR3 regions was performed using RNA transcripts as template. Primed by the HTBI set, a first-round RT-PCR was run on the TCR CDR3. TCRdb reprocessed the multiplex PCR reads with MiXCR, giving one entry per CDR3 protein. Of 200,000 to 250,000 distinct CDR3 sequences detected, roughly a sixth appear once; the ten largest clones hold 40% to 65%. With 5 bases removed from V and 5 bases from J, the gap between germline ends came to 5 bases. CDR1 is SGHNT and CDR2 is YENEEA in the germline V gene. This CDR3 contains 11 residues. Clinical symptoms, serum thyroxine and TRAb, thyroid ultrasound and orbital computed tomography were used for the diagnoses.

Sequencing was done on a sample of blood. The V and J genes are TRBV11-3 and TRBJ2-3, with D unresolved. The sequence came from a woman in her 50s with Graves' hyperthyroidism. CDR3 amino acids: CASSPGDTQYF. Written as DNA, the CDR3 is TGTGCCAGCAGCCCCGGAGATACGCAGTATTTT.